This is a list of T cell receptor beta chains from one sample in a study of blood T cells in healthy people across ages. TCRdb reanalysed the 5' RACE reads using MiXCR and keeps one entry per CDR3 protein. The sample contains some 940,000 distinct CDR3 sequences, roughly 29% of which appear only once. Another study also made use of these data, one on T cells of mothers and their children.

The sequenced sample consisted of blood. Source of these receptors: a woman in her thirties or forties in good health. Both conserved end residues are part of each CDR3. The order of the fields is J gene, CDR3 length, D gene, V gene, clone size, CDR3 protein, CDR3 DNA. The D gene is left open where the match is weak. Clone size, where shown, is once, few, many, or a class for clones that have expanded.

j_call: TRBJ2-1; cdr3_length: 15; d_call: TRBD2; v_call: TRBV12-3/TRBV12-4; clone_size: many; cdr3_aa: CASSFRRGDYNEQFF; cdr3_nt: TGTGCCAGCAGTTTCCGTCGGGGGGACTACAATGAGCAGTTCTTC
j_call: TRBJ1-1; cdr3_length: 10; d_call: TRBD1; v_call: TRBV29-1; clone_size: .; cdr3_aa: CSVGDREAFF; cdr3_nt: TGCAGCGTTGGGGACAGAGAAGCTTTCTTT
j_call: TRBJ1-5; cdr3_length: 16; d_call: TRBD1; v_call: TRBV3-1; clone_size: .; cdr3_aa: CASSPAGTGSNQPQHF; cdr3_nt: TGTGCCAGCAGTCCAGCCGGGACAGGTAGCAATCAGCCCCAGCATTTT
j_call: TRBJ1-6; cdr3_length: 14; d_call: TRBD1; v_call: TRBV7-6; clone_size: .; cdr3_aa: CASRRDSHNSPLHF; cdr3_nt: TGTGCCAGCAGACGGGACAGCCATAATTCACCCCTCCACTTT
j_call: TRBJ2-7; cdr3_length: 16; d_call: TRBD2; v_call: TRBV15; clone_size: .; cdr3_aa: CAASRAPAGGSYEQYF; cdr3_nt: TGTGCCGCCAGCAGAGCCCCAGCGGGGGGATCCTACGAGCAGTACTTC
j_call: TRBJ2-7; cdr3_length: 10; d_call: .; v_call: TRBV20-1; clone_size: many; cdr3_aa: CSASGVEQYF; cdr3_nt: TGCAGTGCTAGCGGGGTCGAGCAGTACTTC
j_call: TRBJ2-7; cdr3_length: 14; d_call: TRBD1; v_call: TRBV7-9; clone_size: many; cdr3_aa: CASSGRDSPYEQYF; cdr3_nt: TGTGCCAGCAGCGGCCGGGACAGTCCCTACGAGCAGTACTTC
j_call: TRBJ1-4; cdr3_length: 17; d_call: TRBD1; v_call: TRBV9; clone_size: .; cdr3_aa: CASSVEDRGRGSQKLFF; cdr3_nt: TGTGCCAGCAGCGTAGAGGACAGGGGGCGCGGTAGTCAAAAACTGTTTTTT
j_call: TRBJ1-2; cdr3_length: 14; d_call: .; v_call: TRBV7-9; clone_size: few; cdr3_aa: CASSLRPEVYGYTF; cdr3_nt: TGTGCCAGCAGCTTGCGGCCCGAAGTCTATGGCTACACCTTC
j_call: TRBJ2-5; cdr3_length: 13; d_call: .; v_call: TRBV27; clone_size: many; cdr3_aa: CASSFRRQETQYF; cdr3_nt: TGTGCCAGCAGTTTTCGGCGACAAGAGACCCAGTACTTC
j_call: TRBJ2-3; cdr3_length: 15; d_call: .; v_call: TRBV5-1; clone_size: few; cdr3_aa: CASSLGSAAPDTQYF; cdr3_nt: TGCGCCAGCAGCTTGGGCTCCGCGGCCCCAGATACGCAGTATTTT
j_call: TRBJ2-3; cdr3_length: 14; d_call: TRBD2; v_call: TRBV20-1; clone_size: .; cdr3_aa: CSALLAGLTDTQYF; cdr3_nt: TGCAGTGCTCTGCTAGCGGGGCTCACAGATACGCAGTATTTT
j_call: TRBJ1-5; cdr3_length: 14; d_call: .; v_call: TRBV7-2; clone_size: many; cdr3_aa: CASSSAGYGQPQHF; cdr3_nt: TGTGCCAGCAGCTCAGCAGGGTACGGTCAGCCCCAGCATTTT
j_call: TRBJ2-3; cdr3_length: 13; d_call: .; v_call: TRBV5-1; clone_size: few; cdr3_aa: CASSTAGDNTQYF; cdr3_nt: TGCGCCAGCAGCACCGCAGGGGATAATACGCAGTATTTT
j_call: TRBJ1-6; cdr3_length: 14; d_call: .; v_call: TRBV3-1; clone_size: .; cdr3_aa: CASSQSDYNSPLHF; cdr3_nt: TGTGCCAGCAGCCAATCAGACTATAATTCACCCCTCCACTTT
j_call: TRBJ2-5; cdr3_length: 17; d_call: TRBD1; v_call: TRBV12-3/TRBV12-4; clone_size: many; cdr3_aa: CASSPFWGQGWGETQYF; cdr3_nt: TGTGCCAGCAGTCCGTTCTGGGGACAGGGGTGGGGAGAGACCCAGTACTTC
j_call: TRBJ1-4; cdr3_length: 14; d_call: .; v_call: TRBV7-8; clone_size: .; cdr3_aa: CASTLEPTNEKLFF; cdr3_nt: TGTGCCAGCACCCTTGAGCCAACTAATGAAAAACTGTTTTTT
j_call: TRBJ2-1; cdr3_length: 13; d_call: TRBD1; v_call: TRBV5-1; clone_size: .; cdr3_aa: CASSPGTARGQFF; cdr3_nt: TGCGCCAGCAGCCCCGGGACAGCCCGAGGGCAGTTCTTC
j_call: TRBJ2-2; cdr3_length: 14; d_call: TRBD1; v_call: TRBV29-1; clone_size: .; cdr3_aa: CSAGDREGTGELFF; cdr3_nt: TGCAGCGCTGGGGACAGGGAAGGGACCGGGGAGCTGTTTTTT
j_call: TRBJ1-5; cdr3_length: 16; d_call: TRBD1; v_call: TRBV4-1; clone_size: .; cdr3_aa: CANSQDWRQGTQPQHF; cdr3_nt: TGCGCCAACAGCCAAGATTGGAGACAGGGGACGCAGCCCCAGCATTTT
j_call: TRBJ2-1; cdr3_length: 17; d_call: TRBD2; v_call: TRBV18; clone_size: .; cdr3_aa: CASSPGKAGSSYNEQFF; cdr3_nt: TGTGCCAGCTCACCAGGAAAAGCGGGGAGCTCCTACAATGAGCAGTTCTTC
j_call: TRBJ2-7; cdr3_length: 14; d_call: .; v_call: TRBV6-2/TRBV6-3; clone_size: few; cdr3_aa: CTSSLLTKTYEQYF; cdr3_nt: TGTACCAGCAGCCTCTTGACAAAGACCTACGAGCAGTACTTC
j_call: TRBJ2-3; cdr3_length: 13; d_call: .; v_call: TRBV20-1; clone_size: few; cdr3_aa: CSARFTGRYTQYF; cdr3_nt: TGCAGTGCTAGATTCACTGGGAGGTATACGCAGTATTTT
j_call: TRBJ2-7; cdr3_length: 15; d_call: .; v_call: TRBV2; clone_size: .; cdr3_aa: CASSERATGRYEQYF; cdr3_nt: TGTGCCAGCAGTGAAAGGGCGACAGGGAGGTACGAGCAGTACTTC
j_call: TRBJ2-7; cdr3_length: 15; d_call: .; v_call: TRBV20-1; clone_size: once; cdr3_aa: CSAIGTGYTRYEQYF; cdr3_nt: TGCAGTGCTATAGGGACTGGATACACCCGATACGAGCAGTACTTC
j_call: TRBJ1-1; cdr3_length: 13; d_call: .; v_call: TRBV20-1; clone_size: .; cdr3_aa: CSASRRMNTEAFF; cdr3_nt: TGCAGTGCTAGCAGACGGATGAACACTGAAGCTTTCTTT
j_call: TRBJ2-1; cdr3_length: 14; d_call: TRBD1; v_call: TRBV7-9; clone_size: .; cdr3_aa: CASSLEDRVHEQFF; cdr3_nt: TGTGCCAGCAGCTTAGAAGACAGGGTGCATGAGCAGTTCTTC
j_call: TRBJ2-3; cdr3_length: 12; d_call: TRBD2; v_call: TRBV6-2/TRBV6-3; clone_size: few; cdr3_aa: CASRTSGDTQYF; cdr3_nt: TGTGCCAGCAGAACTAGCGGGGATACGCAGTATTTT
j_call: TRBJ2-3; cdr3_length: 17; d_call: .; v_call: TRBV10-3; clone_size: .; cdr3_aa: CAISESKGASSTDTQYF; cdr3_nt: TGTGCCATCAGTGAGTCAAAAGGGGCCTCTAGCACAGATACGCAGTATTTT
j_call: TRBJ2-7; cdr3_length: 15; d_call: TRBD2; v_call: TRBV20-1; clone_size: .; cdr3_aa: CSASRLAGGPYEQYF; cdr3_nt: TGCAGTGCTAGCCGACTAGCGGGGGGGCCATACGAGCAGTACTTC
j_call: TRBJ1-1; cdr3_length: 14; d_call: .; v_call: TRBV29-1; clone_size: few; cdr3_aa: CSVGLRSTNTEAFF; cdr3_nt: TGCAGCGTTGGTCTCCGGTCAACGAACACTGAAGCTTTCTTT
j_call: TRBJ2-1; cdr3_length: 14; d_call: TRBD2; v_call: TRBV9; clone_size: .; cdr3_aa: CASTPLAGNNEQFF; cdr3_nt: TGTGCCAGCACCCCACTAGCGGGGAACAATGAGCAGTTCTTC
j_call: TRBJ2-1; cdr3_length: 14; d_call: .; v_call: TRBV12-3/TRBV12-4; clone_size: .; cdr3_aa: CASRSRGGPNEQFF; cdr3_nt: TGTGCCAGCAGATCGAGAGGGGGACCTAATGAGCAGTTCTTC
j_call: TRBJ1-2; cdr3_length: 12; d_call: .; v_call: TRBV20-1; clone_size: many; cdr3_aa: CSARVTNYGYTF; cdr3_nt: TGCAGTGCTAGAGTTACGAACTATGGCTACACCTTC
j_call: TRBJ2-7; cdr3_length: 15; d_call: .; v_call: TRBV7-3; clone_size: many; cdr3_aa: CASSSTGIRGDEQYF; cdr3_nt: TGTGCCAGCAGCTCGACAGGTATTCGTGGGGACGAGCAGTACTTC
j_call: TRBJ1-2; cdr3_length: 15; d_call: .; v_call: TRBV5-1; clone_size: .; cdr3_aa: CASSPGGNTNYGYTF; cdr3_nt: TGCGCCAGCAGCCCCGGGGGGAACACTAACTATGGCTACACCTTC
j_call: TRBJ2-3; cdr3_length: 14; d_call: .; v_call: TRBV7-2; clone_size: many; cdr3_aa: CASSTGTQPDTQYF; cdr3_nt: TGTGCCAGCAGCACCGGGACTCAGCCAGATACGCAGTATTTT
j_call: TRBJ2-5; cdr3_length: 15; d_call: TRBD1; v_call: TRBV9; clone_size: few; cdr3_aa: CASSVAAGGRETQYF; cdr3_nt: TGTGCCAGCAGCGTAGCGGCAGGGGGCCGGGAGACCCAGTACTTC
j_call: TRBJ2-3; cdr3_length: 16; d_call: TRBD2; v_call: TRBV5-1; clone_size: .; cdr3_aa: CASSPTSGGASDTQYF; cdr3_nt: TGCGCCAGCAGCCCCACTAGCGGGGGGGCCAGCGATACGCAGTATTTT
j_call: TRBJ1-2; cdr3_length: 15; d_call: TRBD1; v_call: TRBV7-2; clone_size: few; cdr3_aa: CASSLDSTGVYGYTF; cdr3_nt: TGTGCCAGCAGCTTAGACAGCACAGGGGTCTATGGCTACACCTTC
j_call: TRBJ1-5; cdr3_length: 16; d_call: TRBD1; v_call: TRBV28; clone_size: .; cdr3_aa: CASSLYRDRSNQPQHF; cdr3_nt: TGTGCCAGCAGTTTATACCGGGACAGATCTAATCAGCCCCAGCATTTT
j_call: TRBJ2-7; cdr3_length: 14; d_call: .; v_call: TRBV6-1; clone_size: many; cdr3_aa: CASSEARESYRQYF; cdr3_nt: TGTGCCAGCAGTGAAGCCAGGGAAAGTTACCGTCAGTACTTC
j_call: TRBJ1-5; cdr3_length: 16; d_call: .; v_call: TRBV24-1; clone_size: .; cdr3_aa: CATSEGAASGNQPQHF; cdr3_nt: TGTGCCACCAGTGAGGGGGCAGCTTCTGGCAATCAGCCCCAGCATTTT
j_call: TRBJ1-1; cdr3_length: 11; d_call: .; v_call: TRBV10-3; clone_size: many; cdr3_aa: CAISANTEAFF; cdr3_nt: TGTGCCATCAGTGCGAACACTGAAGCTTTCTTT
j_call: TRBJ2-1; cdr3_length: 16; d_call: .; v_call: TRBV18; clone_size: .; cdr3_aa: CASSLGTERSYNEQFF; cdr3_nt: TGTGCCAGCTCACTTGGGACTGAACGTTCCTACAATGAGCAGTTCTTC
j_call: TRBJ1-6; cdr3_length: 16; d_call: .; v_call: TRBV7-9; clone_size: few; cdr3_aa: CASSLFEFQGNSPLHF; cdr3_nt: TGTGCCAGCAGCTTATTTGAATTCCAGGGGAATTCACCCCTCCACTTT
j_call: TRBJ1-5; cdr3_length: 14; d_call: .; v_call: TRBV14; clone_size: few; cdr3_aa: CASSQAASGQPQHF; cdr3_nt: TGTGCCAGCAGCCAAGCGGCCAGCGGGCAGCCCCAGCATTTT
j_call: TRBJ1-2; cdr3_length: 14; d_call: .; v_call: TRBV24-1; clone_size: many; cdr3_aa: CATSGGGFNYGYTF; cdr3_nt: TGTGCCACCAGTGGAGGAGGTTTTAACTATGGCTACACCTTC
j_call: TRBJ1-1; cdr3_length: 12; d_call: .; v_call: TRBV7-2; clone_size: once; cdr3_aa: CASSLAMIEAFF; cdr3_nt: TGTGCCAGCAGCTTAGCGATGATTGAAGCTTTCTTT